This TCR beta chain originates from a study of human T cells and chemical hapten exposure (dated by TCRdb to about 2021). Regarding the research as a whole: For sensitization, 2% DPC in acetone was applied to an approximately 2 cm by approximately 2 cm area of upper inner arm skin. Throughout the roughly 24-week study period, patients were also given weekly therapeutic DPC doses on the scalp. Patch testing was performed on the upper back with Finn chambers containing 0.01% DPC, and the patch tests were scored after 6 days according to International Contact Dermatitis Research Group standards. The patient cohort, mostly female, included alopecia areata with under or over 50% scalp involvement, alopecia totalis and alopecia universalis. Libraries were pooled for sequencing, and variation in per-sample TCR yields was attributed mainly to small differences in library volumes within the pool. The study tracked peripheral blood TCR repertoire changes in vivo during primary and secondary sensitization to the hapten diphenylcyclopropenone (DPC) in alopecia patients. Blood samples were taken from patients before sensitization (week 0) and at 2, 6 and about 24 weeks after DPC sensitization. Some 29 alopecia patients provided blood for TCR sequencing at one to four time points (pre-sensitization, 2, 6 and 24 weeks). Results and caveats for the whole study, not just this receptor: Repeated subsampling changed both the strength of the expansion versus patch-test correlation and the threshold at which that correlation became significant. A positive correlation was found between the number of PT1 expanded TCRs and patch test score, with significance reached at thresholds 8, 16 and 32 but not 4. The number of TCRs above 1 in 1000 frequency did not change with DPC sensitization; there was no evidence of global repertoire structure alterations. Significantly more large CDR3 similarity clusters were formed by expanded TCRs than by pre-sensitization or healthy control sets, consistent with antigen-driven responses. Because every patient had alopecia, a presumed autoimmune disease, the patients' immune response might differ from that of healthy individuals.

In this sample, this clonotype turned up many times. The antigen it binds to is not known. The input lacks base qualities; no much larger clone sits a single base away. Receptors were amplified or captured by RACE. TCRdb records NextSeq 500 as the sequencer. During library preparation, unique molecular identifiers were attached to individual cDNA molecules so that TCRs could be counted in a quantitative, reproducible way. From each blood RNA sample, both TCR alpha and TCR beta chains were sequenced. Processing in the source paper ran as follows. Samples had a median of roughly 98,000 TCRs, with a range from about 23,224 to 750,000. V, J and CDR3 annotation of the TCR reads was performed with the Decombinator software suite. To make PS versus PT1 abundance plots, every sample was subsampled to the same number of TCRs (28,000). TCRs were defined as expanded if absent before sensitization and observed at least eight times at the 2-week time point. TCRdb reprocessed the public reads (quality trimming at Q25 with fastp, clone calling with MiXCR) and kept in-frame beta chains. Each CDR3 protein gets just one entry, which takes the most common genes and DNA from the rows behind it. The V and J calls and clone size are TCRdb's, not the authors'. For this sample the table gives around 350,000 distinct CDR3 sequences, of which 5.5% were detected only once. The ten largest clones capture less than 9% of the sample.

Taken with the paper, the label for time point translates to: pre-sensitization, week 0. In the paper's terms, the treatment or condition label means: therapeutic diphenylcyclopropenone sensitization with weekly scalp DPC. Blood at each patch-test visit was drawn before the patch test was applied. Eligible patients were aged 18 to 70, diagnosed with alopecia, deemed suitable for DPC therapy, and excluded if pregnant. Total RNA was extracted from unfractionated whole blood that had been collected in Tempus Blood RNA tubes. CDR3 length: 15 amino acids, cysteine to phenylalanine. Of all the DNA, just the CDR3 is kept, 45 bases in frame from base 1. According to the germline V gene, CDR1 reads MNHEY and CDR2 reads SVGAGI. Here V drops 5 bases and J drops 6 bases, and the junction holds 11 bases not matched to any gene.

The chain couples TRBV6-5 to TRBJ2-7, with 9 bases aligning to TRBD2. The sequence was collected from a woman between 18 and 30 years old with alopecia areata. Some clones in this sample may be carry-over from other donors' samples. The starting material was whole blood, obtained in connection with sensitization to the hapten diphenylcyclopropenone (DPC). The nucleotide sequence reads TGTGCCAGCAGTGCAATGACTAGCGGACAAAGCGAGCAGTACTTC. The encoded protein is CASSAMTSGQSEQYF.